This T cell receptor beta chain was profiled in a study of cytomegalovirus exposure and HLA in healthy donors. Researchers ran the PCR with 60 Vbeta and 13 Jbeta primers. Assay: immunoSEQ multiplex PCR; the TCRdb copy retains only in-frame clones and omits some. Of roughly 130,000 clones listed, about 73% are singletons. About this clone: The antigen remains unidentified.

General study findings and limits: Previous analysis showed most TCR beta V segments were productive about 87% or about 30% of the time.

V was shortened by 4 bases and J by 7 bases, with 12 bases between the two germline ends. Germline-derived CDR1 and CDR2 are SGHNT and YYREEE (reference sequence). This CDR3 has 12 residues. This receptor was identified in a woman aged 50 to 65 in good health and CMV-seropositive. V usage is TRBV5-4 and J usage is TRBJ2-7; D remains ambiguous. The sample was PBMCs. The CDR3 region is CASSPGWAEQYF. The CDR3 DNA is TGTGCCAGCAGCCCTGGGTGGGCGGAGCAGTACTTC.